A single sample gave rise to the 26 T cell receptor beta chains below, sequenced in a study of T cell responses to AZD1222 COVID-19 vaccine. Sequencing used immunoSEQ multiplex PCR; TCRdb keeps in-frame clones, though not all of them. Of 95,000 to 150,000 clones in the sample, 85% to 95% are singletons; the top ten hold 4% to 6%. The specimen comprised peripheral blood, sampled 28 days after the second AZD1222 dose. Receptors were obtained from an adult who received the AZD1222 COVID-19 vaccine.

This rearrangement joins TRBV7-2 to TRBJ2-7; D is undetermined. CDR1 and CDR2 from the germline V gene are SGHTA and FQGNSA. CDR3 length: 12 residues. Trimming pared 8 bases from V and 0 bases from J, leaving 8 bases between. This CDR3 reads CASSFVSYEQYF. In DNA, the CDR3 is TGTGCCAGCTCCTTCGTCTCCTACGAGCAGTACTTC.

The chain recombines TRBV5-1 with TRBJ1-4, with 7 positions matching TRBD1. J lost 8 bases, V lost 6 bases, and 10 bases had no gene match. Germline CDR1 reads SGHRS; CDR2 reads YFSETQ. The CDR3 has 14 amino acids. The CDR3 loop reads CASTTGQFREKLFF. CDR3 bases: TGCGCCAGCACCACGGGACAGTTTCGGGAAAAACTGTTTTTT.

The chain links TRBV7-6 to TRBJ1-1; no clear D gene. The CDR3 extends over 13 amino acids. Per the germline V gene, CDR1 is SGHVS and CDR2 is FNYEAQ. The germline V and J ends were trimmed by 2 bases and 0 bases, with 4 bases remaining between them. The CDR3 nucleotides are TGTGCCAGCAGCTTACAGCTGAACACTGAAGCTTTCTTT. Protein: CASSLQLNTEAFF.

J is TRBJ2-1 and V is TRBV10-3, with 7 bases fitting TRBD1. The CDR3 is 16 residues long. Trimming at V came to 0 bases and at J to 7 bases, leaving 9 bases not matched to a gene. Germline V lookup: CDR1 ENHRY, CDR2 SYGVKD. The CDR3 DNA reads as TGTGCCATCAGTGAGTCGGGCAGGGGGATAAGTAATGAGCAGTTCTTC. Translated: CAISESGRGISNEQFF.

The DNA of the CDR3 is TGCGCCAGCAGCCCGTCGACTAGCGGACAAGAGACCCAGTACTTC. Its protein is CASSPSTSGQETQYF. The chain recombines TRBV5-1 with TRBJ2-5, with 9 bases aligning to TRBD2. CDR1 SGHRS and CDR2 YFSETQ come from the germline V gene. After removal of 4 bases from V and 2 bases from J, the junction contained 6 bases not matched to a gene. This CDR3 contains 15 residues.

This clone was seen just once. The chain combines TRBV9 with TRBJ1-1, with TRBD1 identical over 8 bases. The CDR3 consists of 14 residues. The V segment lost 2 bases and the J segment 5 bases; nucleotides outside the gene matches: 5. CDR1 and CDR2 from the germline V gene are SGDLS and YYNGEE. CDR3 sequence reads: CASSVSTGGTEAFF. CDR3 DNA sequence: TGTGCCAGCAGCGTCTCCACAGGGGGAACTGAAGCTTTCTTT.

This sequence joins TRBV4-1 and TRBJ1-5; D may be TRBD1 (5 bases). The CDR3 has 16 residues. Germline V gene lookup returns CDR1 MGHRA and CDR2 YSYEKL. Trimming removed 0 bases from V and 5 bases from J, with 14 bases in between. The CDR3, as DNA: TGCGCCAGCAGCCAAGATGCCCCGCAGGGATATCAGCCCCAGCATTTT. It codes for CASSQDAPQGYQPQHF.

This chain connects TRBV12-5 to TRBJ1-3; D uncertain. With 1 base removed from V and 2 bases from J, the gap between germline ends came to 9 bases. Germline V gene sequence: CDR1 LGHNT, CDR2 FRNRAP. This CDR3 region has 15 residues. CDR3 amino acids: CASGLGHPTGNTIYF. As DNA, the CDR3 is TGTGCTAGTGGTTTGGGTCACCCTACTGGAAACACCATATATTTT.

The V and J genes are TRBV14 and TRBJ1-1, with a weak D call TRBD1 (5 bases). CDR1 and CDR2 (germline): SGHDN, FVKESK. The CDR3 spans 14 residues. Deletions cut 1 base from V and 6 bases from J, with 12 bases between. DNA for the CDR3: TGTGCCAGCAGCCAAGTTAGGGGAGGGGCTGAAGCTTTCTTT. It specifies CASSQVRGGAEAFF.

A single count supports this clone. This specimen includes other DNA sequences encoding the same CDR3. J is TRBJ2-7 and V is TRBV7-2; 7 bases align to TRBD2. The junction had 4 bases not matched to a gene; V was cut back by 2 bases and J by 0 bases. Germline values: CDR1 SGHTA, CDR2 FQGNSA. The CDR3 covers 15 residues. CDR3 sequence (DNA): TGTGCCAGCAGCTTATCTAGCGGCAGCTCCTACGAGCAGTACTTC. Translation gives CASSLSSGSSYEQYF.

The chain combines TRBV6-5 with TRBJ2-7; 8 bases match TRBD1. This CDR3 is 16 amino acids long. The germline gives CDR1 MNHEY, CDR2 SVGAGI. Unmatched junction bases numbered 11, after V lost 1 base and J lost 6 bases. CDR3 loop: CASSYFLDRGVGEQYF. In nucleotides, the CDR3 is TGTGCCAGCAGTTACTTTTTAGACAGGGGCGTTGGCGAGCAGTACTTC.

The V gene is TRBV6-5, the J gene TRBJ2-3, with TRBD2 as a possible D gene (5 bases). V gave up 3 bases and J gave up 1 base, with 8 bases separating them. CDR3 length: 14 residues. Germline-derived CDR1 and CDR2 are MNHEY and SVGAGI. CDR3 region: CASSYRGRTDTQYF. For the CDR3, the DNA is TGTGCCAGCAGTTATAGAGGGCGCACAGATACGCAGTATTTT.

A remark on this clone: The junction differs from germline at one of its ends, possibly a read error. The chain recombines TRBV7-8 with TRBJ1-4; no clear D. CDR1 and CDR2 (germline): SGHVS, FQNEAQ. This CDR3 contains 11 residues. CDR3 DNA sequence: TGTGTCAGCAGCTCGGGTGAAAAACTGTTTTTT. Its translation: CVSSSGEKLFF.

The V gene is TRBV4-2, the J gene TRBJ1-2; D is uncertain. Germline values: CDR1 LGHNA, CDR2 YNFKEQ. CDR3 length equals 14 residues. The germline V and J ends were trimmed by 1 base and 5 bases, with 11 bases remaining between them. CDR3 sequence (DNA): TGTGCCAGCAGCCAAGGTGGGGTGAAGTATGGCTACACCTTC. This gives the protein CASSQGGVKYGYTF.

This rearrangement joins TRBV7-6 to TRBJ2-7; the D is unclear. The V gene's germline CDR1 is SGHVS and CDR2 FNYEAQ. The CDR3 has 19 amino acids. V lost 5 bases and J 6 bases, leaving 32 bases between the germline ends. CDR3 region: CASSPYPPRLLGRFLEQYF. The CDR3 coding sequence is TGTGCCAGCAGCCCCTACCCCCCCCGGCTCTTGGGCCGATTTCTCGAGCAGTACTTC.

The chain is built from TRBV7-2 and TRBJ2-3; 12 bases agree with TRBD2. V was clipped by 1 base and J by 5 bases; unmatched bases: 7. This CDR3 spans 17 amino acids. Germline V gene lookup returns CDR1 SGHTA and CDR2 FQGNSA. CDR3 protein: CASSLEGLAGWGDTQYF. Written as DNA, the CDR3 is TGTGCCAGCAGCTTAGAAGGACTAGCGGGATGGGGAGATACGCAGTATTTT.

The rearrangement joins TRBV3-1 (or the pseudogene TRBV3-2) to TRBJ2-7; no clear D. Per the germline V gene, CDR1 is LGHDT and CDR2 is YNNKEL (reference sequence). The V end lost 1 base, the J end lost 0 bases, and 7 bases lay between the germline ends. This CDR3 region has 14 residues. As DNA, the CDR3 is TGTGCCAGCAGCCAAGGATCGAGCTCCTACGAGCAGTACTTC. It is translated as CASSQGSSSYEQYF.

This clone was detected only once. The genes are TRBV6-1 and TRBJ1-5; 7 bases fit TRBD1. J was trimmed by 0 bases and V by 2 bases; bases with no gene match: 7. The CDR3 is 17 amino acids. From germline, CDR1 is MNHNS and CDR2 SASEGT. The CDR3 coding sequence is TGTGCCAGCAGTGAATCCTTCGGACAGGTTAGCAATCAGCCCCAGCATTTT. Amino acid sequence: CASSESFGQVSNQPQHF.

This chain joins TRBV7-9 and TRBJ2-1; TRBD1 or TRBD2 may be the D gene (6 bases each). V shed 1 base and J shed 7 bases, with 11 bases lying between them. CDR1 and CDR2 from the germline V gene are SEHNR and FQNEAQ (reference sequence). The CDR3 spans 14 residues. In DNA form, the CDR3 reads TGTGCCAGCAGCTTAGACCCGGGGGCAAATGAGCAGTTCTTC. Translation gives CASSLDPGANEQFF.

The rearrangement uses TRBV7-9 and TRBJ2-3; D remains unclear. CDR3 length equals 17 residues. V was cut by 0 bases and J by 2 bases, with 15 bases left in between. Germline assignment: CDR1 SEHNR and CDR2 FQNEAQ (reference sequence). The CDR3 coding sequence is TGTGCCAGCAGCTTAGCGCTACGGTTGAAAAACACAGATACGCAGTATTTT. Its protein is CASSLALRLKNTDTQYF.

The V and J genes are TRBV5-1 and TRBJ1-6; D is undetermined. This CDR3 has 14 residues. Between the trimmed V and J ends, which lost 1 base and 7 bases, there was a span of 9 bases. Looked up from germline, CDR1 is SGHRS and CDR2 is YFSETQ. As DNA, the CDR3 is TGCGCCAGCAGCTTGTCGGGCATGAATTCACCCCTCCACTTT. It is translated as CASSLSGMNSPLHF.

The CDR3 loop is CASSLWGVGSFLQHGYTF. The CDR3 DNA follows: TGTGCCAGCAGTTTATGGGGAGTGGGTTCTTTCTTGCAACATGGCTACACCTTC. V gene TRBV28 combines with J gene TRBJ1-2, with D unresolved. V shed 0 bases and J shed 6 bases, with 23 bases lying between them. Germline V gene sequence: CDR1 MDHEN, CDR2 SYDVKM. The CDR3 spans 18 residues.

The chain links TRBV2 to TRBJ2-1; D is perhaps TRBD2 (6 bases). The CDR3 sequence is 16 residues long. V lost 7 bases and J lost 6, with 22 bases in between. CDR1 is SNHLY, CDR2 FYNNEI, per germline. The CDR3 sequence: CASMRKRRDRFNEQFF. CDR3 DNA: TGTGCCAGCATGAGAAAGCGGCGGGATCGTTTCAATGAGCAGTTCTTC. The full variable domain, in which reference TRBV2 and TRBJ2-1 provide the parts outside the CDR3, is EPEVTQTPSHQVTQMGQEVILRCVPISNHLYFYWYRQILGQKVEFLVSFYNNEISEKSEIFDDQFSVERPDGSNFTLKIRSTKLEDSAMYFCASMRKRRDRFNEQFFGPGTRLTVL.

This chain uses TRBV12-3 or TRBV12-4 with TRBJ1-1; D gene uncertain. Between the trimmed V and J ends, which lost 9 bases and 1 base, there was a span of 9 bases. The CDR3 runs 12 residues. This CDR3 is CASLRQNTEAFF. DNA for the CDR3: TGTGCCAGTCTCAGACAGAACACTGAAGCTTTCTTT.

This chain uses TRBV6-6 with TRBJ2-6, with TRBD2 as a possible D gene (5 bases). Germline V gives CDR1 MNHNY, CDR2 SVGAGI (reference sequence). V gave up 11 bases and J gave up 2 bases, with 10 bases separating them. The length of the CDR3 is 13 residues. This CDR3 reads CAGTGTGANVLTF. The CDR3 coding sequence is TGTGCCGGCACGGGGACTGGGGCCAACGTCCTGACTTTC.

CDR3 residues: CASSSSGSADTQYF. The CDR3 DNA follows: TGTGCCAGCAGCTCTAGCGGGAGCGCAGATACGCAGTATTTT. The chain employs TRBV7-3 and TRBJ2-3; 10 nucleotides line up with TRBD2. The germline CDR1 and CDR2 sequences are SGHTA and FQGTGA. The CDR3 covers 14 residues. V lost 4 bases and J lost 4; bases outside the gene matches: 2.